These 5 T cell receptor beta chains came from one sample sequenced in a study of identifying expanded T cells in peripheral blood (dated by TCRdb to 2018 to 2020). Libraries were prepared through the immunoSEQ multiplex PCR assay. Drawn from immuneACCESS, this table holds only the in-frame rearrangements with V and J called that TCRdb kept. Clones are partly lost; checked studies trace under half to an unresolved V gene and leave the rest unexplained. The sample contains 75,000 to 100,000 clones, 89% of them found a single time. The ten largest clones represent around 2.8% of the sample. Material for sequencing was blood. The source of these receptors is a person between 18 and 69 years old in good health.

The chain has TRBV18 and TRBJ2-3, with D hard to call. CDR3 size: 13 residues. Germline-derived CDR1 and CDR2 are KGHSH and LQKENI. V was shortened by 0 bases and J by 3 bases, with 4 bases between the two germline ends. The CDR3 region is CASSPPVTDTQYF. CDR3 DNA sequence: TGTGCCAGCTCACCACCGGTGACAGATACGCAGTATTTT. Together with reference TRBV18 and TRBJ2-3, the CDR3 gives the full variable domain: NAGVMQNPRHLVRRRGQEARLRCSPMKGHSHVYWYRQLPEEGLKFMVYLQKENIIDESGMPKERFSAEFPKEGPSILRIQQVVRGDSAAYFCASSPPVTDTQYFGPGTRLTVL.

A single count supports this clone. This chain joins TRBV5-4 and TRBJ1-2; 8 nucleotides agree with TRBD1. V lost 1 base to trimming and J lost 8 bases; unmatched junction nucleotides: 13. The CDR3 spans 16 residues. Germline values: CDR1 SGHNT, CDR2 YYREEE (reference sequence). The CDR3 sequence is CASSLLTDRGLDGYTF. CDR3 DNA sequence: TGTGCCAGCAGCTTGCTAACCGACAGGGGTCTAGACGGCTACACCTTC.

There are a few counts of this clone. The CDR3 loop reads CASSQVWDSSYEQYF. Here the CDR3 DNA reads TGTGCCAGCAGCCAAGTATGGGACAGCTCCTACGAGCAGTACTTC. The chain carries TRBV4-2 and TRBJ2-7; TRBD1 matches 7 bases. V was clipped by 1 base and J by 0 bases; unmatched bases: 3. This CDR3 is 15 amino acids long. CDR1 is LGHNA and CDR2 is YNFKEQ in the germline V gene.

This clone has a single count. The chain is built from TRBV13 and TRBJ2-7, with 9 bases fitting TRBD1. This CDR3 has 14 residues. Germline CDR1 PRHDT, CDR2 FYEKMQ (reference sequence). The trim removed 4 bases at V and 5 bases at J, leaving 6 bases unmatched. CDR3 region: CASSSGQGWDEQYF. DNA for the CDR3: TGTGCCAGCAGCTCGGGACAGGGTTGGGACGAGCAGTACTTC.

The rearrangement uses TRBV7-2 and TRBJ2-7, with 9 positions matching TRBD2. Trimming removed 5 bases from V and 5 bases from J; junction bases left unmatched: 7. The V gene's germline CDR1 is SGHTA and CDR2 FQGNSA. This CDR3 spans 14 amino acids. Here the CDR3 reads CASSPASGRNEQYF. CDR3 DNA: TGTGCCAGCAGCCCGGCCAGCGGGAGGAACGAGCAGTACTTC.